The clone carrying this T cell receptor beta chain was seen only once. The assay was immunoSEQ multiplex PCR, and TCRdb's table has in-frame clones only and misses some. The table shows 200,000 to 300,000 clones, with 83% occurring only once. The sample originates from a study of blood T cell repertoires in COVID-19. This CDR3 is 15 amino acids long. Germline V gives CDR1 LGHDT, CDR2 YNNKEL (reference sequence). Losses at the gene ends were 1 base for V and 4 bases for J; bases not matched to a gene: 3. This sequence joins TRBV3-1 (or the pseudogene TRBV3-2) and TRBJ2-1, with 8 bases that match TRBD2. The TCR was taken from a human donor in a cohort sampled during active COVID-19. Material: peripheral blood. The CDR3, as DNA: TGTGCCAGCAGCCAAGCGGGGGGGAGTTACAATGAGCAGTTCTTC. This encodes CASSQAGGSYNEQFF.